This T cell receptor (beta chain) originates from a study of CD8+CD57+ T cells in acquired aplastic anemia. The wider study: Sorted CD4+ and CD8+ cells gave a mean 3.2 ug DNA, range about 0.19 to 27.4 ug. On average, healthy donors gave around 9.8 million reads for CD4+ cells.

In this sample, this clonotype turned up many times. TCR beta VDJ and CDR3 profiling used genomic DNA as template. TCRdb processed the reads anew with MiXCR; each CDR3 protein has one entry. The sample includes about 220,000 distinct CDR3 sequences, around 32% of them seen just once. The source of this sequence is a human donor in good health, serving as a control. Input material: sorted CD4+, CD8+, or CD8+CD57+ T cells (not recorded which) from PBMCs.

The CDR3 DNA follows: TGCGCCAGCAGCACGGGGACGGGACCGTTCCAAGAGACCCAGTACTTC. Its protein is CASSTGTGPFQETQYF. The chain couples TRBV5-1 to TRBJ2-5; TRBD1 or TRBD2 may be the D gene (5 bases each). CDR3 length: 16 residues. Germline CDR1 is SGHRS and CDR2 is YFSETQ. Trimming shortened V by 4 bases and J by 1 base, and 17 bases separated the two germline ends.